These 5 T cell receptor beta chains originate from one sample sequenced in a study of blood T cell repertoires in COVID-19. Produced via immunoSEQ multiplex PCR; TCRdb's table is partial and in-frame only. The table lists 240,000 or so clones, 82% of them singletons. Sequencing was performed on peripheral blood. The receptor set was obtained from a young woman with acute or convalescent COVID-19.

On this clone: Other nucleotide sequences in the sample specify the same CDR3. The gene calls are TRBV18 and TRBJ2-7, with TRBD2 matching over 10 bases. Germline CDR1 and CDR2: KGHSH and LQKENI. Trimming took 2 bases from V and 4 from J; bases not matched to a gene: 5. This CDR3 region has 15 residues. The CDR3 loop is CASSPGLAGAYEQYF. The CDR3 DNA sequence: TGTGCCAGCTCACCAGGGCTAGCGGGAGCATACGAGCAGTACTTC.

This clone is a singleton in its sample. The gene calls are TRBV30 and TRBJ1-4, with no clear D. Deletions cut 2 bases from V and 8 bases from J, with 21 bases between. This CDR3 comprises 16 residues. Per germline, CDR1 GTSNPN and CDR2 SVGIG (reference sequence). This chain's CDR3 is CAWSPYLKSRGEKLFF. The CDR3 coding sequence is TGTGCCTGGAGTCCTTATCTGAAGAGCCGAGGAGAAAAACTGTTTTTT.

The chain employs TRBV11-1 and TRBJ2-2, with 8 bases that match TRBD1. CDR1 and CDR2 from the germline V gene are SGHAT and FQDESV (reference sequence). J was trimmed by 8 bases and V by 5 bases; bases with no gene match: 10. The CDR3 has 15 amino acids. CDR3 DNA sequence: TGTGCCAGCAGCGGCCGGACAGGGTTTGTTGGGGAGCTGTTTTTT. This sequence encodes CASSGRTGFVGELFF.

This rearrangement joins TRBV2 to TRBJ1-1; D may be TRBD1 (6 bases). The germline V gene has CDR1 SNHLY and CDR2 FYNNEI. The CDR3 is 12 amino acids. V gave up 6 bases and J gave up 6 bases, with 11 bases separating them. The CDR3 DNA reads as TGTGCCAGCAGACATAGACAGGCTGAAGCTTTCTTT. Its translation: CASRHRQAEAFF. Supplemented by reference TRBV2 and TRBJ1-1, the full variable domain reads EPEVTQTPSHQVTQMGQEVILRCVPISNHLYFYWYRQILGQKVEFLVSFYNNEISEKSEIFDDQFSVERPDGSNFTLKIRSTKLEDSAMYFCASRHRQAEAFFGQGTRLTVV.

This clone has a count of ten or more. The CDR3 is CASSPGVLNEKLFF. CDR3 DNA: TGCGCCAGCAGTCCAGGGGTCCTTAATGAAAAACTGTTTTTT. The rearrangement links TRBV4-1 to TRBJ1-4; D might be TRBD1 (6 bases). The CDR3 covers 14 residues. The V end was cut by 6 bases, the J end by 4 bases, with 12 bases between. The germline V gene encodes CDR1 MGHRA and CDR2 YSYEKL.